These 15 T cell receptor beta chains share one sample of origin, sequenced in a study of blood T cell repertoires in COVID-19. Sequenced by immunoSEQ multiplex PCR; TCRdb stores in-frame clones only, minus some. The table includes over 75,000 clones, around three quarters detected once. The sample comprised peripheral blood. These receptors all stem from a man over 45 who had recovered from COVID-19.

This chain uses TRBV9 with TRBJ1-5; D ambiguous. V gave up 0 bases and J gave up 4 bases, with 14 bases separating them. Looked up from germline, CDR1 is SGDLS and CDR2 is YYNGEE. This CDR3 contains 16 residues. The CDR3 protein is CASSVAAGGPNQPQHF. Written as DNA, the CDR3 is TGTGCCAGCAGCGTAGCGGCAGGAGGGCCTAATCAGCCCCAGCATTTT.

Written as DNA, the CDR3 is TGTGCCACCAGTGATTCAGACAGGGGGCCGATGTATGGCTACACCTTC. Its translation is CATSDSDRGPMYGYTF. The chain combines TRBV24-1 with TRBJ1-2; 10 bases map to TRBD1. V lost 2 bases to trimming and J lost 5 bases; unmatched junction nucleotides: 7. Germline V gene sequence: CDR1 KGHDR, CDR2 SFDVKD. This CDR3 contains 16 residues.

The rearrangement links TRBV18 to TRBJ2-7; the D is unclear. Per germline, CDR1 KGHSH and CDR2 LQKENI. This CDR3 has 14 residues. V was cut by 0 bases and J by 6 bases, with 12 bases left in between. This chain's CDR3 is CASSPPSRQSEQYF. The CDR3 DNA is TGTGCCAGCTCACCACCGTCAAGACAATCCGAGCAGTACTTC. Full variable domain (rest looked up from reference TRBV18 and TRBJ2-7): NAGVMQNPRHLVRRRGQEARLRCSPMKGHSHVYWYRQLPEEGLKFMVYLQKENIIDESGMPKERFSAEFPKEGPSILRIQQVVRGDSAAYFCASSPPSRQSEQYFGPGTRLTVT.

About this clone itself: This specimen includes other DNA sequences encoding the same CDR3. V and J are TRBV7-9 and TRBJ2-7; 8 positions agree with TRBD1. V was clipped by 2 bases and J by 6 bases; unmatched bases: 0. Per germline, CDR1 SEHNR and CDR2 FQNEAQ (reference sequence). The CDR3 contains 12 residues. CDR3 sequence: CASSLTGGEQYF. CDR3 nucleotide sequence: TGTGCCAGCAGCTTAACAGGGGGCGAGCAGTACTTC.

The chain employs TRBV28 and TRBJ1-4; TRBD1 is a possible D gene (5 bases). Trimming took off 3 bases at V and 6 bases at J, with 17 bases between the two ends. This CDR3 is 16 amino acids long. Germline loops: CDR1 MDHEN, CDR2 SYDVKM. The chain's CDR3 is CASSFTPGLADEKLFF. CDR3 sequence (DNA): TGTGCCAGCAGTTTCACCCCGGGACTGGCGGATGAAAAACTGTTTTTT.

CDR3 residues: CASSDIRTAYSYEQYF. The DNA for the CDR3 is TGTGCCAGCAGCGATATCCGGACAGCTTACTCCTACGAGCAGTACTTC. This chain connects TRBV14 to TRBJ2-7; D possibly corresponds to TRBD1 (6 bases). The V gene lost 5 bases and the J gene lost 0 bases, with 17 bases spanning the gap. CDR1 and CDR2 from the germline V gene are SGHDN and FVKESK. The CDR3 extends over 16 amino acids.

CDR3 sequence (DNA): TGCGCCAGCAGCTTGAGACAGGATCGCCTGGGCACTGAAGCTTTCTTT. Protein sequence: CASSLRQDRLGTEAFF. V gene TRBV5-1 combines with J gene TRBJ1-1, with D maybe TRBD1 (6 bases). This CDR3 spans 16 amino acids. Per germline, CDR1 SGHRS and CDR2 YFSETQ. Trimming pared 1 base from V and 4 bases from J, leaving 17 bases between.

The gene calls are TRBV10-3 and TRBJ2-1, with TRBD2 matching over 9 bases. The V gene's germline CDR1 is ENHRY and CDR2 SYGVKD. Trimming cost V 8 bases and J 8 bases; bases outside gene matches: 16. CDR3 size: 16 residues. CDR3 residues: CAIELPTLAGLHEQFF. CDR3 sequence (DNA): TGTGCCATCGAGCTCCCGACCCTAGCGGGGTTACATGAGCAGTTCTTC.

Comments on this clone: One end of the junction is discordant with germline, which a read error may explain. The rearrangement uses TRBV6-6 and TRBJ1-3, with 7 bases fitting TRBD1. The CDR3 length is 15 residues. Germline assignment: CDR1 MNHNY and CDR2 SVGAGI (reference sequence). The CDR3 is CTSRDRGGDGNTIYF. Here the CDR3 DNA reads TGTACCAGCAGAGACAGAGGGGGCGACGGAAACACCATATATTTT.

This clone was recorded once. The rearrangement links TRBV11-2 to TRBJ2-1, with 10 positions matching TRBD2. This CDR3 comprises 15 residues. Trimming cost V 5 bases and J 5 bases; bases outside gene matches: 6. Germline CDR1 SGHAT, CDR2 FQNNGV. This chain's CDR3 is CASSIQGLANNEQFF. In DNA form, the CDR3 reads TGTGCCAGCAGCATTCAGGGACTAGCGAACAATGAGCAGTTCTTC. The whole variable domain, filled in from reference TRBV11-2 and TRBJ2-1, reads EAGVAQSPRYKIIEKRQSVAFWCNPISGHATLYWYQQILGQGPKLLIQFQNNGVVDDSQLPKDRFSAERLKGVDSTLKIQPAKLEDSAVYLCASSIQGLANNEQFFGPGTRLTVL.

The V call is TRBV10-3, the J call TRBJ2-5; 8 nucleotides align to TRBD1. The V gene end was trimmed by 3 bases and the J gene end by 1 base; junction bases not matched to a gene: 7. The germline V gene has CDR1 ENHRY and CDR2 SYGVKD. The CDR3 covers 16 residues. In nucleotides, the CDR3 is TGTGCCATCAGTGATCAGGGGGCTGGGGGCCAAGAGACCCAGTACTTC. This gives the protein CAISDQGAGGQETQYF.

This clone has just a few counts. The chain carries TRBV9 and TRBJ1-3; 11 nucleotides match TRBD1. Germline CDR1 SGDLS, CDR2 YYNGEE. Trimming removed 4 bases from V and 6 bases from J; junction bases left unmatched: 6. This CDR3 is built from 15 residues. CDR3 protein: CASSPGQGAVNTIYF. The CDR3 DNA reads TGTGCCAGCAGCCCAGGACAGGGGGCAGTAAACACCATATATTTT.

V is TRBV27 and J is TRBJ2-1, with TRBD1 matching over 7 bases. The CDR3 consists of 16 residues. The V segment lost 5 bases and the J segment 3 bases; nucleotides outside the gene matches: 10. Germline V lookup: CDR1 MNHEY, CDR2 SMNVEV (reference sequence). The CDR3 loop is CASSPQARGLYNEQFF. CDR3 bases: TGTGCCAGCAGTCCGCAGGCAAGGGGGCTCTACAATGAGCAGTTCTTC.

In the case of this clone: Sequence at one end of the junction differs from germline and may be a read error. Additional DNA sequences in this sample encode the identical CDR3. The chain is built from TRBV6-5 and TRBJ1-5; D might be TRBD1 (6 bases). Germline V CDR1 and CDR2: MNHEY, SVGAGI. The CDR3 sequence is 15 residues long. CDR3 protein: CASSYSQGTAQPQHF. The CDR3, as DNA: TGTGCCAGCAGTTACTCTCAGGGGACCGCTCAGCCTCAGCATTTT.

CDR3 in amino acids: CASSGRTSGSTDTQYF. CDR3 nucleotide sequence: TGCGCCAGCAGCGGACGGACTAGCGGGAGCACAGATACGCAGTATTTT. The genes are TRBV4-1 and TRBJ2-3; 11 bases fit TRBD2. The CDR3 is made up of 16 amino acids. With 5 bases clipped from V and 0 bases from J, the junction kept 4 bases outside the gene matches. CDR1 MGHRA and CDR2 YSYEKL come from the germline V gene.